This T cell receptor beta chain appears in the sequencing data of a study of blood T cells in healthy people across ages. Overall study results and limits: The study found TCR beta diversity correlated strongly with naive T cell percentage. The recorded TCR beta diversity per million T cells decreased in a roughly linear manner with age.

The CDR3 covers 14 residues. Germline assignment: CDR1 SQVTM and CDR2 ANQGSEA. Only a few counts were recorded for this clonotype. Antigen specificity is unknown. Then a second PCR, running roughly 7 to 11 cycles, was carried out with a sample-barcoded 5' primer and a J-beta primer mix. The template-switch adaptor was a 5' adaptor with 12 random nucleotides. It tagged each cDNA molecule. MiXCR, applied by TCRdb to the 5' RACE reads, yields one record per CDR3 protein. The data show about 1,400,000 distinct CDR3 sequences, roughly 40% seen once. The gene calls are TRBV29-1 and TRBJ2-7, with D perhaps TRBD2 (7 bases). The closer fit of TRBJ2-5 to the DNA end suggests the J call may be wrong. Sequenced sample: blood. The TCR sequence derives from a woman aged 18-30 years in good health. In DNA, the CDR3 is TGCAGCGTTTCCCGGGACACCGAGCGGGGGACCCAGTACTTC. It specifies CSVSRDTERGTQYF.